The 31 T cell receptor beta chains below were found in one sample sequenced in a study of shared clonotypes between healthy human individuals. TCRdb keeps only in-frame clones here, not all; method: immunoSEQ multiplex PCR. The data show some 1 million clones, about three quarters seen once. Material: memory CD4+ T cells sorted from blood. Subset of the sample: CD45RA-negative fraction. These receptors all stem from a man aged 18-30 years in good health.

The chain employs TRBV10-3 and TRBJ2-7, with 8 bases fitting TRBD1. Germline loops: CDR1 ENHRY, CDR2 SYGVKD. J was trimmed by 4 bases and V by 5 bases; bases with no gene match: 7. This CDR3 spans 14 amino acids. The CDR3 here is CAISPGQGAYEQYF. The CDR3 nucleotides read TGTGCCATCAGTCCCGGACAGGGCGCGTACGAGCAGTACTTC.

V gene TRBV15 combines with J gene TRBJ1-2, with D uncertain. CDR1 is LNHNV and CDR2 is YYDKDF in the germline V gene (reference sequence). There are 14 residues in the CDR3. V shed 0 bases and J shed 7 bases, with 12 bases lying between them. The CDR3 sequence: CATSRDGGVGGYTF. CDR3 nucleotide sequence: TGTGCCACCAGCAGAGATGGCGGAGTCGGTGGCTACACCTTC. Full variable domain (remainder filled in from reference TRBV15 and TRBJ1-2): DAMVIQNPRYQVTQFGKPVTLSCSQTLNHNVMYWYQQKSSQAPKLLFHYYDKDFNNEADTPDNFQSRRPNTSFCFLDIRSPGLGDTAMYLCATSRDGGVGGYTFGSGTRLTVV.

This clone turned up a few times. The chain uses TRBV19 and TRBJ2-6; the D is unclear. V was clipped by 2 bases and J by 2 bases, with 16 bases between them. The CDR3 consists of 18 residues. CDR1 and CDR2 from the germline V gene are LNHDA and SQIVND (reference sequence). CDR3 loop: CASSISARYHPGANVLTF. The CDR3 nucleotides are TGTGCCAGTAGTATATCGGCCCGATACCACCCTGGGGCCAACGTCCTGACTTTC.

The chain employs TRBV19 and TRBJ1-1; D remains unclear. The CDR3 has 14 residues. Looked up from germline, CDR1 is LNHDA and CDR2 is SQIVND (reference sequence). V dropped 7 bases and J dropped 1 base, with 13 bases sitting between them. The CDR3 spells CASTPDGKNTEAFF. The CDR3 DNA reads as TGTGCCAGTACCCCCGACGGAAAGAACACTGAAGCTTTCTTT.

This clone was found many times. The V gene is TRBV7-2, the J gene TRBJ2-5; D may be TRBD2 (7 bases). This CDR3 contains 19 residues. Germline V gene lookup returns CDR1 SGHTA and CDR2 FQGNSA. V lost 1 base, J lost 3 bases, and 24 bases lay in between. The CDR3 protein is CASSLGRQGKGGGEETQYF. CDR3 bases: TGTGCCAGCAGCTTAGGGAGGCAGGGAAAAGGAGGGGGGGAAGAGACCCAGTACTTC.

The chain recombines TRBV9 with TRBJ2-7, with 7 bases identical to TRBD1. V shed 3 bases and J 2 bases; nucleotides not matched to a gene: 2. The CDR3 runs 13 residues. Germline V gives CDR1 SGDLS, CDR2 YYNGEE. The CDR3 nucleotides read TGTGCCAGCAGCGGGGGACAGACCTACGAGCAGTACTTC. This translates into CASSGGQTYEQYF.

This clone appeared a few times. The rearrangement joins TRBV5-1 to TRBJ1-2, with D maybe TRBD1 (5 bases). The CDR3 runs 16 residues. Trimming stripped 3 bases from V and 2 bases from J, with 17 bases between. Germline CDR1 SGHRS, CDR2 YFSETQ. CDR3 in amino acids: CASSSRERGVNYGYTF. The CDR3 DNA reads TGCGCCAGCAGCTCTCGGGAAAGGGGCGTCAACTATGGCTACACCTTC. Full variable domain (missing parts from reference TRBV5-1 and TRBJ1-2): KAGVTQTPRYLIKTRGQQVTLSCSPISGHRSVSWYQQTPGQGLQFLFEYFSETQRNKGNFPGRFSGRQFSNSRSEMNVSTLELGDSALYLCASSSRERGVNYGYTFGSGTRLTVV.

The CDR3: CAWSVKPNTGELFF. The CDR3, as DNA: TGTGCCTGGAGTGTGAAGCCGAACACCGGGGAGCTGTTTTTT. The J gene is TRBJ2-2, the V gene TRBV30; D not certain. The V end was cut by 0 bases, the J end by 0 bases, with 5 bases between. Per germline, CDR1 GTSNPN and CDR2 SVGIG (reference sequence). This CDR3 contains 14 residues.

V gene TRBV6-5 combines with J gene TRBJ2-7, with D possibly being TRBD1 (7 bases). Trimming took 2 bases from V and 0 from J, leaving 14 bases between them. The CDR3 is made up of 16 amino acids. Germline V gives CDR1 MNHEY, CDR2 SVGAGI. The CDR3 nucleotides are TGTGCCAGCAGTTACGGTCCAGGGGGGAGCTCCTACGAGCAGTACTTC. Translated: CASSYGPGGSSYEQYF.

This clone was recorded a few times. The chain employs TRBV9 and TRBJ1-1; D remains unclear. CDR1 and CDR2 (germline): SGDLS, YYNGEE. The germline V and J ends were trimmed by 4 bases and 4 bases, with 11 bases remaining between them. The CDR3 is 13 amino acids. This chain's CDR3 is CASSSGRGTEAFF. CDR3 nucleotide sequence: TGTGCCAGCAGCTCAGGACGAGGCACTGAAGCTTTCTTT.

This chain uses TRBV5-1 with TRBJ2-3; 9 bases match TRBD1. The germline CDR1 and CDR2 sequences are SGHRS and YFSETQ. This CDR3 spans 17 amino acids. Germline trimming cut 4 bases from V and 2 bases from J; bases unmatched to any gene: 11. The CDR3 loop reads CASSPPSGQGYTDTQYF. The DNA for the CDR3 is TGCGCCAGCAGCCCCCCCTCGGGACAGGGATACACAGATACGCAGTATTTT.

V usage is TRBV19 and J usage is TRBJ1-2, with TRBD1 matching 7 bases. This CDR3 is built from 12 residues. The V segment lost 7 bases and the J segment 9 bases; nucleotides outside the gene matches: 8. Germline V CDR1 and CDR2: LNHDA, SQIVND (reference sequence). CDR3 in amino acids: CASNAAGGRYTF. CDR3 bases: TGTGCCAGTAATGCGGCAGGGGGGCGCTACACCTTC.

The genes are TRBV5-1 and TRBJ2-4; unclear D gene. Trimming cost V 0 bases and J 0 bases, with 4 bases left between them. Germline assignment: CDR1 SGHRS and CDR2 YFSETQ. This CDR3 is 14 amino acids long. CDR3 residues: CASSLAQAKNIQYF. For the CDR3, the DNA is TGCGCCAGCAGCTTGGCCCAAGCCAAAAACATTCAGTACTTC.

J is TRBJ2-7 and V is TRBV27, with 9 bases identical to TRBD2. Germline CDR1 is MNHEY and CDR2 is SMNVEV (reference sequence). The V segment lost 4 bases and the J segment 8 bases; nucleotides outside the gene matches: 9. This CDR3 has 14 residues. The CDR3 here is CASSSPPGLAQQYF. DNA for the CDR3: TGTGCCAGCAGTTCCCCACCGGGACTAGCTCAGCAGTACTTC.

This rearrangement joins TRBV7-2 to TRBJ2-6; D gene uncertain. CDR1 is SGHTA, CDR2 FQGNSA, per germline. The V end was cut by 0 bases, the J end by 0 bases, with 6 bases between. The CDR3 sequence is 16 residues long. CDR3 region: CASSLAQVSGANVLTF. CDR3 sequence (DNA): TGTGCCAGCAGCTTAGCGCAAGTCTCTGGGGCCAACGTCCTGACTTTC.

The count of this clone is one. The chain carries TRBV4-2 and TRBJ1-2; tentatively, D is TRBD1 (5 bases). Germline V gene data show CDR1 as LGHNA and CDR2 as YNFKEQ. The CDR3 totals 12 residues. V lost 0 bases, J lost 8 bases, and 7 bases lay in between. CDR3 sequence reads: CASSQEGQGYTF. For the CDR3, the DNA is TGTGCCAGCAGCCAAGAGGGGCAAGGCTACACCTTC.

In DNA form, the CDR3 reads TGTGCCAGCAGCCAAGATGTCGCGGGAGGCTCCTACAATGAGCAGTTCTTC. This codes for CASSQDVAGGSYNEQFF. The chain links TRBV14 to TRBJ2-1; 8 positions agree with TRBD2. Germline CDR1 SGHDN, CDR2 FVKESK. J gave up 0 bases and V 0 bases, and 4 bases lay outside the gene matches. The CDR3 loop spans 17 amino acids. The full variable domain, with the rest looked up from reference TRBV14 and TRBJ2-1, is EAGVTQFPSHSVIEKGQTVTLRCDPISGHDNLYWYRRVMGKEIKFLLHFVKESKQDESGMPNNRFLAERTGGTYSTLKVQPAELEDSGVYFCASSQDVAGGSYNEQFFGPGTRLTVL.

The genes are TRBV5-4 and TRBJ2-3; D is uncertain. The CDR3 contains 12 residues. V shed 3 bases and J shed 4 bases, with 6 bases lying between them. The germline V gene has CDR1 SGHNT and CDR2 YYREEE (reference sequence). The CDR3, as DNA: TGTGCCAGCAGCTCGTCGCCAGATACGCAGTATTTT. Its translation is CASSSSPDTQYF. Supplemented by reference TRBV5-4 and TRBJ2-3, the full variable domain reads ETGVTQSPTHLIKTRGQQVTLRCSSQSGHNTVSWYQQALGQGPQFIFQYYREEENGRGNFPPRFSGLQFPNYSSELNVNALELDDSALYLCASSSSPDTQYFGPGTRLTVL.

This sequence joins TRBV11-2 and TRBJ1-4, with a weak D call TRBD1 (6 bases). V lost 0 bases and J 7 bases, leaving 15 bases between the germline ends. This CDR3 has 16 amino acids. The V gene's germline CDR1 is SGHAT and CDR2 FQNNGV. In DNA, the CDR3 is TGTGCCAGCAGCTTAGATTGGGGGGGCGCGGGTGAAAAACTGTTTTTT. The encoded protein is CASSLDWGGAGEKLFF. Using reference TRBV11-2 and TRBJ1-4 for the parts outside the CDR3, the full variable domain is EAGVAQSPRYKIIEKRQSVAFWCNPISGHATLYWYQQILGQGPKLLIQFQNNGVVDDSQLPKDRFSAERLKGVDSTLKIQPAKLEDSAVYLCASSLDWGGAGEKLFFGSGTQLSVL.

This chain connects TRBV7-9 to TRBJ1-2; the D is unclear. V dropped 5 bases and J dropped 4 bases, with 11 bases sitting between them. This CDR3 has 13 residues. Germline V gene sequence: CDR1 SEHNR, CDR2 FQNEAQ (reference sequence). CDR3 amino acids: CASSTGLFYGYTF. The DNA of the CDR3 is TGTGCCAGCAGCACCGGACTCTTCTATGGCTACACCTTC. Full variable domain (missing parts from reference TRBV7-9 and TRBJ1-2): DTGVSQNPRHKITKRGQNVTFRCDPISEHNRLYWYRQTLGQGPEFLTYFQNEAQLEKSRLLSDRFSAERPKGSFSTLEIQRTEQGDSAMYLCASSTGLFYGYTFGSGTRLTVV.

This clone was observed at least ten times. The V call is TRBV11-2, the J call TRBJ2-1; no reliable D call. Germline CDR1 reads SGHAT; CDR2 reads FQNNGV. This CDR3 comprises 15 residues. The V and J ends lost 0 bases and 2 bases respectively, with 8 bases between them. The CDR3 DNA reads TGTGCCAGCAGCTTAGAGGGCCCAGCCTACAATGAGCAGTTCTTC. Amino acids: CASSLEGPAYNEQFF.

This chain joins TRBV6-5 and TRBJ2-5; D is perhaps TRBD2 (5 bases). The CDR3 extends over 16 amino acids. CDR1 is MNHEY, CDR2 SVGAGI, per germline. V was pared by 4 bases and J by 2 bases, with 17 bases between. CDR3: CASSSPGQPGQETQYF. The CDR3 nucleotides are TGTGCCAGCAGTTCCCCGGGCCAGCCGGGACAAGAGACCCAGTACTTC.

On this clone itself: At one of its ends the junction is not consistent with the germline gene, which may arise from a read error. The chain is built from TRBV2 and TRBJ2-1; D may be TRBD1 or TRBD2 (5 bases each). Germline V gene data show CDR1 as SNHLY and CDR2 as FYNNEI. CDR3 length: 14 residues. The CDR3 DNA is TGTGCCAGCAGGGAAGGGACGCCGACCGGTGAGCAGTTCTTC. It is translated as CASREGTPTGEQFF.

With regard to this clone: The same CDR3 is also encoded by other DNA sequences in this sample. The chain uses TRBV4-1 and TRBJ2-7; 11 nucleotides line up with TRBD2. CDR3 length equals 16 residues. The germline gives CDR1 MGHRA, CDR2 YSYEKL. Trimming took 4 bases from V and 1 from J; bases not matched to a gene: 6. The DNA for the CDR3 is TGCGCCAGCAGCCGGGAAACTAGCGGGAGATCCTACGAGCAGTACTTC. Its protein is CASSRETSGRSYEQYF.

This chain links TRBV19 with TRBJ1-6; D unclear. With 5 bases removed from V and 1 base from J, the gap between germline ends came to 12 bases. This CDR3 is built from 16 residues. Germline V CDR1 and CDR2: LNHDA, SQIVND (reference sequence). CDR3 sequence: CASSPQRASYNSPLHF. As DNA, the CDR3 is TGTGCCAGTAGTCCCCAAAGGGCGTCCTATAATTCACCCCTCCACTTT.

The CDR3 spells CASSQDKGLAGRSTGELFF. CDR3 bases: TGCGCCAGCAGCCAAGATAAGGGACTAGCGGGGAGGAGCACCGGGGAGCTGTTTTTT. V usage is TRBV4-1 and J usage is TRBJ2-2; 13 bases match TRBD2. The germline V gene encodes CDR1 MGHRA and CDR2 YSYEKL. This CDR3 has 19 residues. J gave up 4 bases and V 0 bases, and 8 bases lay outside the gene matches.

V gene TRBV7-9 combines with J gene TRBJ2-5, with D possibly being TRBD2 (5 bases). Trimming stripped 2 bases from V and 5 bases from J, with 12 bases between. Germline V gene sequence: CDR1 SEHNR, CDR2 FQNEAQ (reference sequence). This CDR3 spans 14 amino acids. The CDR3: CASSLSSGWETQYF. DNA for the CDR3: TGTGCCAGCAGCTTAAGTTCGGGGTGGGAGACCCAGTACTTC.

The table lists this clone with a few counts. The chain uses TRBV7-2 and TRBJ1-6; 7 bases are shared with TRBD1. This CDR3 spans 14 amino acids. Looked up from germline, CDR1 is SGHTA and CDR2 is FQGNSA. Trimming removed 5 bases from V and 9 bases from J; junction bases left unmatched: 7. The CDR3: CASSPDRVASPLHF. The DNA of the CDR3 is TGTGCCAGCAGCCCCGACAGGGTAGCTTCACCCCTCCACTTT.

Comment on this clone: One end of the junction does not line up with germline, which may come from a read error. The chain joins TRBV7-7 to TRBJ2-3, with a weak D call TRBD2 (6 bases). The germline gives CDR1 SSHAT, CDR2 FNYEAQ (reference sequence). The CDR3 has 15 residues. CDR3 bases: TGTGCTAGCAGCTTATCCCAGACTAGTCCAGATACGCAGTATTTT. Translating gives CASSLSQTSPDTQYF.

The chain combines TRBV5-1 with TRBJ2-3; D is perhaps TRBD1 (5 bases). CDR3 length: 15 amino acids. Trimming removed 1 base from V and 1 base from J, with 10 bases in between. Germline CDR1 SGHRS, CDR2 YFSETQ. The CDR3 sequence: CASSLTGRGTDTQYF. The DNA of the CDR3 is TGCGCCAGCAGCTTGACAGGCCGTGGCACAGATACGCAGTATTTT.

The rearrangement joins TRBV4-1 to TRBJ1-5; no clear D. With 4 bases removed from V and 5 bases from J, the gap between germline ends came to 24 bases. The CDR3 loop spans 18 amino acids. Germline CDR1 MGHRA, CDR2 YSYEKL. CDR3 in DNA: TGCGCCAGCAGCCCCGGATGGGCCGGGCTAAGGCTCGATCAGCCCCAGCATTTT. Protein: CASSPGWAGLRLDQPQHF.